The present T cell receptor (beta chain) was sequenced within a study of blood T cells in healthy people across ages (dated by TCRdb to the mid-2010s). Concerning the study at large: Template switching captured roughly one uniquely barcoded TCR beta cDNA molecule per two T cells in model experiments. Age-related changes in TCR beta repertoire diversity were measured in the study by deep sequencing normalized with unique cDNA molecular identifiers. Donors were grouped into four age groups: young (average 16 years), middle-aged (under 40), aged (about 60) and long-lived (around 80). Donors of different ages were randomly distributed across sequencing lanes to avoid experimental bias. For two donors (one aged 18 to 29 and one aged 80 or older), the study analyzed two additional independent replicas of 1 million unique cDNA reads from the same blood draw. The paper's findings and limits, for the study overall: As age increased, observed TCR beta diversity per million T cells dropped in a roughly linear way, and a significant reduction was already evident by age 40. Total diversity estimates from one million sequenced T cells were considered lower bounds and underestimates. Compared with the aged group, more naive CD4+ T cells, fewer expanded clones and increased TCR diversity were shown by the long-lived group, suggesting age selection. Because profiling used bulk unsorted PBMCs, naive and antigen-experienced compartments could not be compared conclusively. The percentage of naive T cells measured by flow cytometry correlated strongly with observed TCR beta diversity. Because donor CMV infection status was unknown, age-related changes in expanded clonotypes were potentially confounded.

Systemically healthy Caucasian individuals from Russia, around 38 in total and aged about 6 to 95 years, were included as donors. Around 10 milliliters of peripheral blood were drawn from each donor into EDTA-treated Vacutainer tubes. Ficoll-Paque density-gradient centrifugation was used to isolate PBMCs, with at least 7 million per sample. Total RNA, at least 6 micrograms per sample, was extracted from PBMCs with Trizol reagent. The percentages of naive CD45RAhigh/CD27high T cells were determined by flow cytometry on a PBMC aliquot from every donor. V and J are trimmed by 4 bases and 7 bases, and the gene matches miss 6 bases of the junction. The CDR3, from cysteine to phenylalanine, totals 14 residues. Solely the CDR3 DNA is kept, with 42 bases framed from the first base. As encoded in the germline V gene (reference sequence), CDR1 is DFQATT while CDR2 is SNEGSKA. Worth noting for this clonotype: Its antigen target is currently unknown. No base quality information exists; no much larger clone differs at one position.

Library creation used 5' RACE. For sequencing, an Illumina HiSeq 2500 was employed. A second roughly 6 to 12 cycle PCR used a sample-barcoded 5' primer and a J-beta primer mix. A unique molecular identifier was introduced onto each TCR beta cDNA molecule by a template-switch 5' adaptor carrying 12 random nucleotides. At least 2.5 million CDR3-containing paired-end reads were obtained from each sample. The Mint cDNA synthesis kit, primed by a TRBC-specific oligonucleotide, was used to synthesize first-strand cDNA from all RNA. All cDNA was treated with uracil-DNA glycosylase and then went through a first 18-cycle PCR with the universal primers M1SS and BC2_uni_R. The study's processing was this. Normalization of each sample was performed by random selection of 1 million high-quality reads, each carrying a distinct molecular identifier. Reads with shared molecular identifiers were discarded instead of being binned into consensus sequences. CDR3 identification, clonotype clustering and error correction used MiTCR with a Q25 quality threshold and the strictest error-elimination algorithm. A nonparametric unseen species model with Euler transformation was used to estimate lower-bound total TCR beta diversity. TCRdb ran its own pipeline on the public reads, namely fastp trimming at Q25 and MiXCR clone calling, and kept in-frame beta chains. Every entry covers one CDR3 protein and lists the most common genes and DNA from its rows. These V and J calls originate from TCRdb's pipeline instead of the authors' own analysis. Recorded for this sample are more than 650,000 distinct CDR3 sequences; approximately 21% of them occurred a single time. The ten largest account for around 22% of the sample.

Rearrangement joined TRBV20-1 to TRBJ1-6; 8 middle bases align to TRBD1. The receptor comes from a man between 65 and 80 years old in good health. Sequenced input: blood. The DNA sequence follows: TGCAGTGCTAAAGGACAGGGAAACAATTCACCCCTCCACTTT. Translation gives CSAKGQGNNSPLHF.